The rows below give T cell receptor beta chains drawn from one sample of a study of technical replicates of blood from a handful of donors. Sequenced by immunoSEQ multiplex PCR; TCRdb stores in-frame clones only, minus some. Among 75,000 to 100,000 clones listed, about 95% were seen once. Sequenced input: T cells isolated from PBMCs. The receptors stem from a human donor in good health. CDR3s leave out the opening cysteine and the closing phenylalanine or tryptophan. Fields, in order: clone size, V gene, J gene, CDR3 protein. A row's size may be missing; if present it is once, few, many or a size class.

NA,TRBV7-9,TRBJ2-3,ASSPKGGSGRDTQY
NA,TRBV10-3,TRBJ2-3,AIEREGGADTQY
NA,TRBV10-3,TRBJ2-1,AISVWEGRNEQF
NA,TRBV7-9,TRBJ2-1,ASTLLGLAGGEQF
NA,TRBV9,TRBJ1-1,ASRAGQGASYYEGEAF
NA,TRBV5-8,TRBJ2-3,ASSWGLADTQY
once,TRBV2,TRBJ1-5,ASSEDRLNQPQH
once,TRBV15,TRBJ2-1,ATSRDSESSNEQF
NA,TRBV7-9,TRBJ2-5,ASSPPGGPETQY
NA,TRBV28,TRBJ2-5,ASSFGGSGRFTETQY
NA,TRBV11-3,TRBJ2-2,ASRTSGLMNTGELF
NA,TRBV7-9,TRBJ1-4,ASSFQSGEKLF
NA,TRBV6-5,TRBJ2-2,ASSYLAGSTGELF
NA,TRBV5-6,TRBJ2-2,ASRSGMVAGELF
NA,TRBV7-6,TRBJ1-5,ASSGRDRTQPQH
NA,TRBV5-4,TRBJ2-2,ASGGQPNTGELF
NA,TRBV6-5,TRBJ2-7,ASSQSGYEQY
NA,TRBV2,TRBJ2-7,ASDRGLAGVEQY
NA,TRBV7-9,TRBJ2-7,ASSAIAGYEQY
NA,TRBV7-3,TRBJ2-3,ASSPEAGVTDTQY
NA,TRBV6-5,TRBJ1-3,ASSSEETPSGNTIY
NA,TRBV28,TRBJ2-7,ASSLPGTGKSYEQY
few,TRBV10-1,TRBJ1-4,ASSTGETNEKLF
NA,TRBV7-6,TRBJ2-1,ASSFLSRQQGPSSYNEQF
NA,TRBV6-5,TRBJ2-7,ASKGLAGAAYEQY
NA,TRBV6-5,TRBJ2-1,ATVYNEQF
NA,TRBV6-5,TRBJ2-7,ASSYSEAGAYEQY
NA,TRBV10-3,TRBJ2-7,AITPDRGYEQY
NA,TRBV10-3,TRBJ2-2,AISESVASGRSGELF
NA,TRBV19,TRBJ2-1,ASSIYTSGAGEQF
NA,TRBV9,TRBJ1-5,ASSVGGDSNQPQH
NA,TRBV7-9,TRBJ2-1,ASSFSDSSYNEQF
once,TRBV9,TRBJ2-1,ASSLYSLASSYNEQF
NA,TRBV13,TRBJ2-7,ASSENSYEQY
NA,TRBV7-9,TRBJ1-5,ASSSRGQGSNQPQH